This T cell receptor (beta chain) came from a study of cytomegalovirus exposure and HLA in healthy donors. Overall study results and limits: Associated with cytomegalovirus, according to the listing, were 150 to 200 TCR beta chains.

Researchers ran the PCR with 60 Vbeta and 13 Jbeta primers. Clones were read by immunoSEQ multiplex PCR, and TCRdb kept only the in-frame ones, dropping some. The sample lists more than 85,000 clones, about 70% occurring once. To note about this clone: Its antigen is not known.

This receptor was identified in a man aged 30 to 45 in good health and CMV-seronegative. Sequenced material: PBMCs.

This CDR3 is CSVKDRGSWNEQYF. The CDR3 nucleotides read TGCAGCGTTAAGGACAGGGGCTCGTGGAACGAGCAGTACTTC. This sequence joins TRBV29-1 and TRBJ2-7; 9 nucleotides align to TRBD1. The CDR3 totals 14 residues. Germline assignment: CDR1 SQVTM and CDR2 ANQGSEA. V was pared by 5 bases and J by 5 bases, with 10 bases of the junction left unmatched.